This TCR beta chain was retrieved from a study of CD8 T cells in ankylosing spondylitis. This clonotype was observed a handful of times. Its antigen is undetermined. CDR3 size: 15 residues. J was trimmed by 7 bases and V by 5 bases; bases with no gene match: 7. Germline V CDR1 and CDR2: ENHRY, SYGVKD. Each CDR3 protein is one row after TCRdb ran MiXCR on the 5' RACE reads. The data hold tens of thousands of distinct CDR3 sequences, with 16% observed a single time. Study-wide points: Characteristic, it appeared, of ankylosing spondylitis blood was a TCR beta motif of eight highly homologous variants. Significant enrichment of disease-linked clones was reportedly seen in matched ankylosing spondylitis synovial fluid.

The clonotype comes from a male donor with ankylosing spondylitis or in good health (not recorded which). The chain employs TRBV10-3 and TRBJ2-7; 14 bases fit TRBD2. The sequenced sample was blood. The CDR3 coding sequence is TGTGCCATCAGTCCGACTAGCGGGAGGGTGCGGGAGCAGTACTTC. It specifies CAISPTSGRVREQYF.